The entry below gives a single T cell receptor beta chain sequence along with its context. This record belongs to a study of regulatory T cells in long-lasting Graves disease. Assembly of TCR beta libraries relied on iRepertoire HTBI primers together with Arm-PCR of CDR3 regions. TCRdb fed the multiplex PCR reads into MiXCR, producing one record per CDR3 protein. The sample yields approximately 690,000 distinct CDR3 sequences, about 30% seen once. CDR1 and CDR2 (germline): SGDLS, YYNGEE. The length of the CDR3 is 15 residues. V was pared by 0 bases and J by 2 bases, with 12 bases between. Time point here: persistent/refractory GD, antithyroid drugs over 5 years with positive TRAb. Following extraction of RNA from PBMCs, that RNA was used to make the TCR library.

Sequenced here: peripheral blood mononuclear cells (PBMCs), sampled when the disease was refractory, from a patient treated with antithyroid drugs. This clonotype originated in a female donor with Graves disease. The chain uses TRBV9 and TRBJ2-7; D tentatively reads TRBD1 or TRBD2 (5 bases each). The CDR3 coding sequence is TGTGCCAGCAGCGTAGGGAGTCTGGGACCCTACGAGCAGTACTTC. It translates to CASSVGSLGPYEQYF.